The clone carrying this T cell receptor beta chain showed up just a few times. Antigen: not known. V was clipped by 3 bases and J by 0 bases, with 11 bases between them. This CDR3 has 15 residues. The germline gives CDR1 MNHEY, CDR2 SMNVEV (reference sequence). All of the isolated RNA was reverse transcribed, so expressed TCRB transcripts were sequenced. TCRdb's copy holds only in-frame clones and misses some; the assay was immunoSEQ multiplex PCR. Of 680,000 or so clones in the sample, about an eighth are singletons; the top ten hold approximately 0.022%. The data are from a study of beta chain features in type 1 diabetes. Sampling consisted of one heparinised blood draw per donor, averaging roughly 110 mL. Sorting based on CD45RO/CCR7/CD25/CD127/CD95/CD27 separated CD4+ naive, central memory, regulatory and stem cell-like memory cells. General study results and limits: Unsettled here was the matter of whether HLA type influences TCRB rearrangement. TCRB CDR3s were moderately but significantly shorter in Type 1 diabetes patients in all four CD4+ subsets. A pattern of fewer insertions and more deletions at VDJ junctions was seen in type 1 diabetes patients.

The source material was naive CD4+ T cells from blood. The sequence derives from a man younger than 30 with type 1 diabetes. This chain uses TRBV27 with TRBJ1-1, with no clear D. The CDR3 DNA follows: TGTGCCAGCAGTTTCTCCGGCAACATGAACACTGAAGCTTTCTTT. Amino acid sequence: CASSFSGNMNTEAFF.